One T cell receptor beta chain is described in this entry. Clones were sequenced by immunoSEQ multiplex PCR, and TCRdb holds only the in-frame ones, with some missing. This repertoire shows roughly 250,000 clones, just over 90% found once; its top ten account for 1.5% to 2%. Cohorts were determined from participant-reported clinical history. Among Cohort 3 donors, those recovered had two negative PCRs, clearance, or symptom resolution. This entry comes from a study of blood T cell repertoires in COVID-19. Study-wide background: From T cells, B-cell-depleted T cells, or PBMCs came the material, which was cDNA or gDNA.

The CDR3 runs to 15 residues. V was shortened by 3 bases and J by 4 bases, with 15 bases between the two germline ends. Germline V lookup: CDR1 SGHNT, CDR2 YENEEA. The V call is TRBV11-3, the J call TRBJ1-1, with D unclear. The sample taken for sequencing was PBMCs or T cells enriched from blood (not recorded which). The clonotype comes from a woman aged 18-29 years who had recovered from COVID-19. The CDR3 sequence is CASSLIGGRATEAFF. The CDR3 DNA sequence: TGTGCCAGCAGCTTGATAGGAGGGCGGGCCACTGAAGCTTTCTTT.